The source of this T cell receptor (beta chain) is a study of beta chain features in type 1 diabetes. Study conclusions and caveats: Shorter templates might be favored by PCR, and equally so in patients and in controls. All four CD4+ subsets from Type 1 diabetes patients carried moderately but significantly shorter TCRB CDR3s.

Averaging approximately 0.11 L, one heparinised blood draw was given by each donor. The isolated RNA, all of it, was reverse transcribed, so expressed TCRB transcripts were what got sequenced. This table comes from immunoSEQ multiplex PCR, and its TCRdb copy is limited to in-frame clones, with some not included. The data hold about 340,000 clones, with approximately 13% observed a single time. About this clone: Its target is unknown.

The CDR3 is 17 residues long. The V gene's germline CDR1 is MGHRA and CDR2 YSYEKL. The ends lost 0 bases at V and 2 bases at J; junction bases unmatched: 4. The sample consisted of naive CD4+ T cells from blood. The source is a woman aged 18-29 years with type 1 diabetes. The V and J genes are TRBV4-1 and TRBJ2-2; 9 nucleotides agree with TRBD2. The CDR3 sequence: CASSQEGGRANTGELFF. The CDR3 DNA reads TGCGCCAGCAGCCAAGAGGGCGGGAGGGCCAACACCGGGGAGCTGTTTTTT.